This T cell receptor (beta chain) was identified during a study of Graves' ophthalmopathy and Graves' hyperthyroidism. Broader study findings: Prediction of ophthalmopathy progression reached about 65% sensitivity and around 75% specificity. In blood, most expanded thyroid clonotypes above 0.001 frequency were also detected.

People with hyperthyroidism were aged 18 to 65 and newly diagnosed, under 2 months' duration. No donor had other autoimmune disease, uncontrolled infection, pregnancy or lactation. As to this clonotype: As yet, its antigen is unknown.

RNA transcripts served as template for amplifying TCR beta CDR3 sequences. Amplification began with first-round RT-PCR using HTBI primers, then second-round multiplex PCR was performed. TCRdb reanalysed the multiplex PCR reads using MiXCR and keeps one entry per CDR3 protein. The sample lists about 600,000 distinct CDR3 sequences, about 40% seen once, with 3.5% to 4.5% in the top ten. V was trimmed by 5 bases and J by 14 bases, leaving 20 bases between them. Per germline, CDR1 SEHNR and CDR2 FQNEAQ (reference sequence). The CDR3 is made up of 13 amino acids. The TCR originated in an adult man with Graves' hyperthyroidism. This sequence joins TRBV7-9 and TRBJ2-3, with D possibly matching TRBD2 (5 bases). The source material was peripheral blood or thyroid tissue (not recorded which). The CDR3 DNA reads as TGTGCCAGCAGCATGGGCACGGGTAGCGTGGCGTATTTT. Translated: CASSMGTGSVAYF.